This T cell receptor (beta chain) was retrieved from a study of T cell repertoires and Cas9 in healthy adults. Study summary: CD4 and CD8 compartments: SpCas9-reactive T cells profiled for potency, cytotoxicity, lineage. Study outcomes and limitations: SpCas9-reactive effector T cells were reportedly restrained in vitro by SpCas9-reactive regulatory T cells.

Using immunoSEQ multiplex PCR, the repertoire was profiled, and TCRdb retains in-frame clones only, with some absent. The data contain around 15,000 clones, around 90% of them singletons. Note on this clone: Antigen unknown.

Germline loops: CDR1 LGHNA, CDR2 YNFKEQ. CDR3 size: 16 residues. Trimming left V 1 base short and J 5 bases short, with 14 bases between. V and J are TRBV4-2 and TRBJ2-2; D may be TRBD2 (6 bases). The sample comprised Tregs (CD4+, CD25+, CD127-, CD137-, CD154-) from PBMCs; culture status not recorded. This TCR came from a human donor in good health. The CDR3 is CASSQVSGVLTGELFF. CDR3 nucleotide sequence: TGTGCCAGCAGCCAAGTTTCGGGGGTTCTGACCGGGGAGCTGTTTTTT.